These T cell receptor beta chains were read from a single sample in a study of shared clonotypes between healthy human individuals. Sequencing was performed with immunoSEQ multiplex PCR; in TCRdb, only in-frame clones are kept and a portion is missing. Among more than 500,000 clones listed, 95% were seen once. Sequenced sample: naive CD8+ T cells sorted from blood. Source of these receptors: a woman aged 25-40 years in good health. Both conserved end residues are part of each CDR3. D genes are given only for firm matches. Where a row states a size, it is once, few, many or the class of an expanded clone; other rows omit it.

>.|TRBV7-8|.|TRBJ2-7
TGTGCCAGCAGCTTAGCTTCAGCCGACTACGAGCAGTACTTC
CASSLASADYEQYF
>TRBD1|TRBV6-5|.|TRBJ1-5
TGTGCCAGCAGGTCGGACAGGGACGTTTGGCCCCAGCATTTT
CASRSDRDVWPQHF
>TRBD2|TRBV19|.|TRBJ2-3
TGTGCCAGTAGTATAGAGCTAGCGGTCACAGATACGCAGTATTTT
CASSIELAVTDTQYF
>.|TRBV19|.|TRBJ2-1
TGTGCCAGTAGCTTCGGGCGAATCTCCTACAATGAGCAGTTCTTC
CASSFGRISYNEQFF
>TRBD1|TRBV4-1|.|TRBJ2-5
TGCGCCAGCAGCCCAAAACAGGGGCGGGAGACCCAGTACTTC
CASSPKQGRETQYF
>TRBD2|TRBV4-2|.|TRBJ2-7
TGTGCCAGCAGCCAAGATCCGATACTAGCGGACCAATCCTACGAGCAGTACTTC
CASSQDPILADQSYEQYF
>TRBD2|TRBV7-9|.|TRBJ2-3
TGTGCCAGCAGCCTACCGACTAGCGGGACTTCCTTCACAGATACGCAGTATTTT
CASSLPTSGTSFTDTQYF
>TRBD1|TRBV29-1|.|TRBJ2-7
TGCAGCGGGTACAGGGGCCACGAGCAGTACTTC
CSGYRGHEQYF
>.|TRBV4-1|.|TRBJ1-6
TGCGCCAGCAGCCAACAGCATGGACAGTCCGATAATTCACCCCTCCACTTT
CASSQQHGQSDNSPLHF
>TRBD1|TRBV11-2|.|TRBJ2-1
TGTGCCAGCAGCCCAAGACAGGGCCTAGGGAATGAGCAGTTCTTC
CASSPRQGLGNEQFF
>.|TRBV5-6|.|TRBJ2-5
TGTGCCAGCAGCCCGTTCGTTCCGGGAGAGACCCAGTACTTC
CASSPFVPGETQYF
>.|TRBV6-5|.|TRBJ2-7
TGTGCCAGCAGTTACTCGGGACACCGCGGGGAGCAGTACTTC
CASSYSGHRGEQYF
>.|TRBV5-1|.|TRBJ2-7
TGCGCCAGCAGCTGGACCCGGGACACCTCCTACGAGCAGTACTTC
CASSWTRDTSYEQYF
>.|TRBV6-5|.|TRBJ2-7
TGTGCCAGCAGCAGGGGAAACGAGCAGTACTTC
CASSRGNEQYF
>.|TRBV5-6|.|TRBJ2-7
TGTGCCAGCAGCTTTGGACACTACGAGCAGTACTTC
CASSFGHYEQYF
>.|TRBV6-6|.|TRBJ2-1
TGTGCCAGCAGTTACTCCCCGGATGAGCAGTTCTTC
CASSYSPDEQFF
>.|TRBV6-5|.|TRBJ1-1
TGTGCCAGCAGTTTAAGGCCCCCCACTGAAGCTTTCTTT
CASSLRPPTEAFF
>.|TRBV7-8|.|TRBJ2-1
TGTGCCAGCAGCTTAGACGGGATAGGTCCAAACAATGAGCAGTTCTTC
CASSLDGIGPNNEQFF
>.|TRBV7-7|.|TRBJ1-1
TGTGCCAGCAGCGAGGGTGATGCTGAAGCTTTCTTT
CASSEGDAEAFF
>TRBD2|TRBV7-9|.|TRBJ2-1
TGTGCCAGCAGCCGTACCGGGACTAGCGATTACAATGAGCAGTTCTTC
CASSRTGTSDYNEQFF
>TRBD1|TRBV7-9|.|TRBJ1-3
TGTGCCAGCAGCAGACAGGGGGAAGCTGGAAACACCATATATTTT
CASSRQGEAGNTIYF
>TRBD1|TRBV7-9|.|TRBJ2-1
TGTGCCAGCAGCCTTCGGACAGGAACCTACAATGAGCAGTTCTTC
CASSLRTGTYNEQFF
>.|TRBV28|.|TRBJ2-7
TGTGCCAGCAGTTTATTTGGCGGATACGAGCAGTACTTC
CASSLFGGYEQYF
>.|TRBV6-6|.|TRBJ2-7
TGTGCCAGCACTGCCTCAACAGGGATCTTGGGCGAGCAGTACTTC
CASTASTGILGEQYF
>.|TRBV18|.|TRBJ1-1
TGTGCCAGCTCACCCAACTTTCCCAGGGGCGGGGAGAGGACTGAAGCTTTCTTT
CASSPNFPRGGERTEAFF
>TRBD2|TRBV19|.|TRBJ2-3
TGTGCCGGATCTAGCGGGAAGTATTTT
CAGSSGKYF
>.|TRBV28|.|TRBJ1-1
TGTGCCAGCAGTTTAACGACAGCGCGGAACACTGAAGCTTTCTTT
CASSLTTARNTEAFF
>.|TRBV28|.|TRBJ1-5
TGTGCCAGCAAACAGGATTTTAATCAGCCCCAGCATTTT
CASKQDFNQPQHF
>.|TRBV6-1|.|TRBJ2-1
TGTGCCAGCAGAGGGATGGAGGATGAGCAGTTCTTC
CASRGMEDEQFF
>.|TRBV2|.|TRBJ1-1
TGTGCCAGCAGTGATTCAGTAGGAAACACTGAAGCTTTCTTT
CASSDSVGNTEAFF
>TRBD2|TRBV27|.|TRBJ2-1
TGTGCCAGCAGTTTATTTGGCGGGAGGTCCTATGAGCAGTTCTTC
CASSLFGGRSYEQFF
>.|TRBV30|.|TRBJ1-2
TGTGCCTGGAGTCCAAGGACCTATGGCTACACCTTC
CAWSPRTYGYTF
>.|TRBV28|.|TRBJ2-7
TGTGCCAGCAGTTACCATGGGACATACTACGAGCAGTACTTC
CASSYHGTYYEQYF
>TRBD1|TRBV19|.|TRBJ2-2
TGTGCCATATGGGACAGGGTTGTCGGGGAGCTGTTTTTT
CAIWDRVVGELFF
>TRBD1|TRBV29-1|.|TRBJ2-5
TGCAGCGTTGAAACGGGACAGGGCCCCGTTGAGCAGTACTTC
CSVETGQGPVEQYF
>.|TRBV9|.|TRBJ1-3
TGTGCCAGCAGCGTAGGGGCGGACGGAAACACCATATATTTT
CASSVGADGNTIYF
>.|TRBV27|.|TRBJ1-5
TGTGCCAGCAGTTCTGGCTTTGGGGGTCCGGAGCATTTT
CASSSGFGGPEHF
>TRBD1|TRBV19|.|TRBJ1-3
TGTGCCAGTAGTCTCGTGACAGGGGGCTATTCTGGAAACACCATATATTTT
CASSLVTGGYSGNTIYF
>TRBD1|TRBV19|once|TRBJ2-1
TGTGCCAGTAGTAGCCTGACAGGGGTGAATGAGCAGTTCTTC
CASSSLTGVNEQFF
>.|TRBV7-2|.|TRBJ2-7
TGTGCCAGCAGGGGAACCCTCTCCTACGAGCAGTACTTC
CASRGTLSYEQYF
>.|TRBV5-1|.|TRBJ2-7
TGCGCCAGCAGCTTGGATCCGGGAAACAACTACGAGCAGTACTTC
CASSLDPGNNYEQYF
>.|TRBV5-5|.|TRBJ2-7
TGTGCCAGCAGCTGGAGGGACCTAAATCCCTACGAGCAGTACTTC
CASSWRDLNPYEQYF
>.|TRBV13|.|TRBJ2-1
TGTGCCACCAAGGGTGGGCTGGGGTCCTACAATGAGCAGTTCTTC
CATKGGLGSYNEQFF
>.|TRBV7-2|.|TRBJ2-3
TGTGCCAGCAGCCAACAACTAGGGGCCCTAACTACCACAGATACGCAGTATTTT
CASSQQLGALTTTDTQYF
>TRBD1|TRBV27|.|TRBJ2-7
TGTGCCAGCAGTTTGGCAGGGGGCGTAATCTACGAGCAGTACTTC
CASSLAGGVIYEQYF
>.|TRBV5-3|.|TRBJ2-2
TGTGCCAGAAGCTGGACAGTCACCCACGGCGGGGAGCTGTTTTTT
CARSWTVTHGGELFF
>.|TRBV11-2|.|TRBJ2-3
TGTGCCAGCAGCTTACGAGGAACTAGCACAGATACGCAGTATTTT
CASSLRGTSTDTQYF
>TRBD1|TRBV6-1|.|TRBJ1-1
TGTGCCAGCAGTGAAAGGAACAGGGGGTCTGAAGCTTTCTTT
CASSERNRGSEAFF
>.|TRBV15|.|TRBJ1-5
TGTGCCACCAGCAGAGGGACGCTGGATCAGCCCCAGCATTTT
CATSRGTLDQPQHF
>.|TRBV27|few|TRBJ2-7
TGTGCCAGCAGTTCCACAGGGTACGAGCAGTACTTC
CASSSTGYEQYF
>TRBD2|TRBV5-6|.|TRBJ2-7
TGTGCCAGCAGCCTCGGACTAGCGGTCTACGAGCAGTACTTC
CASSLGLAVYEQYF
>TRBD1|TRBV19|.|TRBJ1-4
TGTGCCAGTAGTTTCGGACAGGGCATTAATGAAAAACTGTTTTTT
CASSFGQGINEKLFF
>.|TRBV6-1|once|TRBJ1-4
TGTGCCAGCAGTGAATGGGCAGGGTCAGCGGATGAAAAACTGTTTTTT
CASSEWAGSADEKLFF
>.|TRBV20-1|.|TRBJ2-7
TGCAGTGCTCCCCGTACCTACGAGCAGTACTTC
CSAPRTYEQYF
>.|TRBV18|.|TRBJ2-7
TGTGCCAGCTCACCGTCAAGAGACTACGAGCAGTACTTC
CASSPSRDYEQYF
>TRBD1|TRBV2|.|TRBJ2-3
TGTGCCAGCAGAGGGGGCCCAGATACGCAGTATTTT
CASRGGPDTQYF
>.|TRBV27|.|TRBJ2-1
TGTGCCAGCACTTTCCGGGACGCTAGCTCCTACAATGAGCAGTTCTTC
CASTFRDASSYNEQFF
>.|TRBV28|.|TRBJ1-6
TGTGCCACCCTTGGGTGGTCCTCATATAATTCACCCCTCCACTTT
CATLGWSSYNSPLHF
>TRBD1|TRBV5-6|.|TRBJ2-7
TGTGCCAGCAACTTTATCCTAGGGGGACAGGGACTTTCGAACGAGCAGTACTTC
CASNFILGGQGLSNEQYF